This TCR beta chain was recorded in a study of ipilimumab plus nivolumab after autologous stem cell transplantation (dated by TCRdb to about 2021). As for the study more broadly: The median number of doses that trial patients received was about five for ipilimumab and about eight for nivolumab. Both primary refractory and relapsed disease were represented in the DLBCL cohort, where 18-month progression-free survival was approximately 87% and 28%, respectively. Patients in the trial were undergoing autologous transplant and had high-risk diffuse large B cell lymphoma, mature T cell lymphoma, or multiple myeloma. The intent-to-treat population of the trial was made up of a few dozen patients. What the authors observed across the whole study: The authors concluded that, as post-transplant consolidation, combined checkpoint inhibition appeared tolerable. The authors stated that profiles of the T cell receptor repertoire, regulatory T cell phenotype and gut microbiota provided a biologic rationale for studying this approach further.

Starting 14 to 28 days after the autologous transplant, patients began checkpoint therapy, which included ipilimumab at 1 mg/kg intravenously on day 1 of selected weeks. Patients received nivolumab at 3 mg/kg intravenously on day 1 of weeks 1, 4, 7, 10, and every two weeks through week 26. Combined checkpoint inhibition with ipilimumab and nivolumab as consolidation after autologous stem cell transplantation was tested in a Phase Ib clinical trial. Libraries were built with the immunoSEQ multiplex PCR assay. Not all clones reach the TCRdb copy of this immuneACCESS table, which keeps in-frame sequences only. Checked studies attribute under half of the gap to unresolved V genes and leave the rest unexplained. This sample has 15,000 to 20,000 clones in its table, and 75% to 90% of those were observed once. The ten largest clones represent roughly a fifth of the sample. With regard to this clone: The target of this receptor is not known. Per-base quality was not reported, and no clone a single base away is much larger than it.

The receptor was isolated from a male donor with diffuse large B-cell lymphoma. This specimen consisted of PBMCs, obtained in a trial of ipilimumab plus nivolumab as post-transplant consolidation.

The CDR3 sequence is CASSLPGQGILGNIQYF. The DNA reads TGTGCCAGCAGCCTGCCGGGACAGGGGATATTAGGGAACATTCAGTACTTC. The chain is encoded by TRBV5-4 joined to TRBJ2-4; 10 bases in between match TRBD1. Including the terminal cysteine and phenylalanine, the CDR3 comprises 17 residues. Only the CDR3 part of the read is kept: 51 bases, read in frame from the first base. As encoded in the germline V gene (reference sequence), CDR1 is SGHNT while CDR2 is YYREEE. Trimming removed 4 bases from V and 7 bases from J; the gene matches leave 14 bases unexplained.